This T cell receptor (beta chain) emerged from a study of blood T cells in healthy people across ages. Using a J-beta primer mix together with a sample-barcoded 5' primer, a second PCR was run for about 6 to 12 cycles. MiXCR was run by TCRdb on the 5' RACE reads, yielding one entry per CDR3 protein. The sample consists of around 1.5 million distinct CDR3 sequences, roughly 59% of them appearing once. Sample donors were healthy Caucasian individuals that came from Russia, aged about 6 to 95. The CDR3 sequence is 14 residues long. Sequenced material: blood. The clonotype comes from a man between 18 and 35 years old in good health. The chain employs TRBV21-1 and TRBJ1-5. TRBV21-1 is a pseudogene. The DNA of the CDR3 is TGTGCCAGCAGGGTCATCGAAGGCAATCAGCCCCAGCATTTT. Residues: CASRVIEGNQPQHF.